There are a few counts of the clone carrying this T cell receptor (beta chain). Its antigen is currently unknown. The CDR3 totals 12 residues. With 4 bases removed from V and 7 bases from J, the gap between germline ends came to 10 bases. Germline CDR1 is SGHTA and CDR2 is FQGTGA. The sample belongs to a study of T cell responses to AZD1222 COVID-19 vaccine. The wider study: Second doses were pooled across both intervals (about 4 or about 12 weeks).

The method was immunoSEQ multiplex PCR; TCRdb's version includes in-frame clones alone and lacks a portion of them. The sample lists about 150,000 clones; approximately 90% were seen once. Broader study findings: Spike as a whole was targeted by vaccine-associated CD4 TCRs, dominant at 160-218 and 743-854.

Sequenced here: peripheral blood, sampled on day 0 of AZD1222 vaccination. The clonotype originates from an adult in good health. The chain couples TRBV7-3 to TRBJ1-2; TRBD1 might be the D (5 bases). CDR3 nucleotide sequence: TGTGCCAGCAGCTCCACAGGTTTTGGCTACACCTTC. This sequence encodes CASSSTGFGYTF.